A selection of T cell receptor beta chains follows, all from one sample in a study of shared clonotypes between healthy human individuals. Assay used: immunoSEQ multiplex PCR; TCRdb lists only in-frame clones, some missing. Altogether about 1 million clones are present, under 80% being singletons, with the ten largest covering about 1.5%. The sequenced material came from memory CD4+ T cells sorted from blood. The receptors were gathered from a man aged 18 to 30 in good health. The CDR3 runs from the conserved cysteine through the conserved F or W. D genes are given only for firm matches. A row's size may be missing; if present it is once, few, many or a size class.

V gene: TRBV7-9
D gene: NA
J gene: TRBJ1-4
CDR3 length: 15
clone size: NA
CDR3 DNA: TGTGCCAGCAGCGACGAGGGGGGACCTAATGAAAAACTGTTTTTT
CDR3 protein: CASSDEGGPNEKLFF

V gene: TRBV9
D gene: NA
J gene: TRBJ1-6
CDR3 length: 13
clone size: NA
CDR3 DNA: TGTGCCAGCAGCGTAGGGGAAAATTCACCCCTCCACTTT
CDR3 protein: CASSVGENSPLHF

V gene: TRBV11-2
D gene: TRBD1
J gene: TRBJ2-1
CDR3 length: 15
clone size: NA
CDR3 DNA: TGTGCCAGCAGCTTAGGACAGGGGGCTTACAATGAGCAGTTCTTC
CDR3 protein: CASSLGQGAYNEQFF

V gene: TRBV5-1
D gene: NA
J gene: TRBJ1-6
CDR3 length: 14
clone size: many
CDR3 DNA: TGCGCCAGCAGCTTGTCAGGAAGCAATTCACCCCTCCACTTT
CDR3 protein: CASSLSGSNSPLHF

V gene: TRBV9
D gene: NA
J gene: TRBJ2-1
CDR3 length: 15
clone size: NA
CDR3 DNA: TGTGCCAGCAGCGTAGTCGGGGGAAACTACAATGAGCAGTTCTTC
CDR3 protein: CASSVVGGNYNEQFF

V gene: TRBV25-1
D gene: TRBD1
J gene: TRBJ2-7
CDR3 length: 13
clone size: NA
CDR3 DNA: TGTGCCAGCCAGGGGGAATTAATCTACGAGCAGTACTTC
CDR3 protein: CASQGELIYEQYF

V gene: TRBV5-1
D gene: NA
J gene: TRBJ1-1
CDR3 length: 14
clone size: medium-sized
CDR3 DNA: TGCGCCAGCAGCTTGATTCAGCAAGGCGCTGAAGCTTTCTTT
CDR3 protein: CASSLIQQGAEAFF

V gene: TRBV5-4
D gene: NA
J gene: TRBJ2-5
CDR3 length: 13
clone size: once
CDR3 DNA: TGTGCCAGCAGCGCGGGATTACAAGAGACCCAGTACTTC
CDR3 protein: CASSAGLQETQYF

V gene: TRBV4-1
D gene: TRBD2
J gene: TRBJ2-2
CDR3 length: 19
clone size: NA
CDR3 DNA: TGCGCCAGCAGCCAAGTGTCGGGTAGCGGGAGGGCTAGCACCGGGGAGCTGTTTTTT
CDR3 protein: CASSQVSGSGRASTGELFF

V gene: TRBV6-6
D gene: NA
J gene: TRBJ2-5
CDR3 length: 16
clone size: NA
CDR3 DNA: TGTGCCAGCAGCCGGACCCAAGGAGGTTCACAAGAGACCCAGTACTTC
CDR3 protein: CASSRTQGGSQETQYF

V gene: TRBV18
D gene: NA
J gene: TRBJ1-4
CDR3 length: 15
clone size: NA
CDR3 DNA: TGTGCCAGCTCACCCCCGGGACCGGGTTATGAAAAACTGTTTTTT
CDR3 protein: CASSPPGPGYEKLFF

V gene: TRBV19
D gene: NA
J gene: TRBJ2-4
CDR3 length: 12
clone size: NA
CDR3 DNA: TGTGCCAGTAGTTTAACTCTGGGCATTCAGTACTTC
CDR3 protein: CASSLTLGIQYF

V gene: TRBV7-2
D gene: NA
J gene: TRBJ2-3
CDR3 length: 12
clone size: NA
CDR3 DNA: TGTGCCAGCAGCTACAGCGTAGATACGCAGTATTTT
CDR3 protein: CASSYSVDTQYF

V gene: TRBV7-7
D gene: NA
J gene: TRBJ2-3
CDR3 length: 14
clone size: NA
CDR3 DNA: TGTGCTAGCAGCCGCGGAGGGCTTACAGATACGCAGTATTTT
CDR3 protein: CASSRGGLTDTQYF

V gene: TRBV19
D gene: TRBD1
J gene: TRBJ2-3
CDR3 length: 16
clone size: NA
CDR3 DNA: TGTGCCAGTAGTATAGGTGGGACAGGGAGGGGAGATACGCAGTATTTT
CDR3 protein: CASSIGGTGRGDTQYF

V gene: TRBV5-1
D gene: NA
J gene: TRBJ2-5
CDR3 length: 15
clone size: few
CDR3 DNA: TGCGCCAGCACCTCCCTTGGCCTGGGAAGAGAGACCCAGTACTTC
CDR3 protein: CASTSLGLGRETQYF

V gene: TRBV15
D gene: NA
J gene: TRBJ1-5
CDR3 length: 14
clone size: few
CDR3 DNA: TGTGCCACCAGCCTCGGAAGTTTTTATCAGCCCCAGCATTTT
CDR3 protein: CATSLGSFYQPQHF

V gene: TRBV2
D gene: NA
J gene: TRBJ2-5
CDR3 length: 14
clone size: NA
CDR3 DNA: TGTGCCAGCAGGGGGACGGCCGCCCCTGGGACCCAGTACTTC
CDR3 protein: CASRGTAAPGTQYF

V gene: TRBV6-1
D gene: NA
J gene: TRBJ2-2
CDR3 length: 11
clone size: once
CDR3 DNA: TGTGCCAGCAGTGAGTCCGGGGAGCTGTTTTTT
CDR3 protein: CASSESGELFF

V gene: TRBV23-1
D gene: NA
J gene: TRBJ1-5
CDR3 length: 16
clone size: few
CDR3 DNA: TGCGCCAGCAGTCCCCGGTCGTGGGGGGAAGATCAGCCCCAGCATTTT
CDR3 protein: CASSPRSWGEDQPQHF

V gene: TRBV7-2
D gene: TRBD1
J gene: TRBJ2-7
CDR3 length: 15
clone size: once
CDR3 DNA: TGTGCCAGCAGCTTCAGAGGGACAGGGGGTGACGAGCAGTACTTC
CDR3 protein: CASSFRGTGGDEQYF

V gene: TRBV19
D gene: NA
J gene: TRBJ1-1
CDR3 length: 14
clone size: NA
CDR3 DNA: TGTGCCAGTAGTATCAGGGGTTCCACCACTGAAGCTTTCTTT
CDR3 protein: CASSIRGSTTEAFF

V gene: TRBV6-1
D gene: NA
J gene: TRBJ1-1
CDR3 length: 14
clone size: NA
CDR3 DNA: TGTGCCAGCAGTACCCTTGTAGGTGACACTGAAGCTTTCTTT
CDR3 protein: CASSTLVGDTEAFF

V gene: TRBV5-1
D gene: TRBD1
J gene: TRBJ2-3
CDR3 length: 15
clone size: NA
CDR3 DNA: TGCGCCAGCAGCACAGGACAGGGGAACATGGATACGCAGTATTTT
CDR3 protein: CASSTGQGNMDTQYF

V gene: TRBV19
D gene: NA
J gene: TRBJ1-4
CDR3 length: 14
clone size: NA
CDR3 DNA: TGTGCCAGTAGACCGATTGGGGGGAATGAAAAACTGTTTTTT
CDR3 protein: CASRPIGGNEKLFF

V gene: TRBV7-3
D gene: TRBD1
J gene: TRBJ1-2
CDR3 length: 13
clone size: once
CDR3 DNA: TGTGCCAGCAGCGCGGACAGGTTCGGTGGCTACACCTTC
CDR3 protein: CASSADRFGGYTF

V gene: TRBV14
D gene: TRBD1
J gene: TRBJ2-3
CDR3 length: 15
clone size: NA
CDR3 DNA: TGTGCCAGCAGCCAACCGGGACAGGGGGGAGATACGCAGTATTTT
CDR3 protein: CASSQPGQGGDTQYF

V gene: TRBV5-5
D gene: TRBD1
J gene: TRBJ2-1
CDR3 length: 17
clone size: few
CDR3 DNA: TGTGCCAGCAGCTTTTCCTTAACGGGACAGGGGTTCAATGAGCAGTTCTTC
CDR3 protein: CASSFSLTGQGFNEQFF

V gene: TRBV7-2
D gene: TRBD2
J gene: TRBJ2-3
CDR3 length: 16
clone size: once
CDR3 DNA: TGTGCCAGCACCCAGAGGCCTAGCGGGGTCACAGATACGCAGTATTTT
CDR3 protein: CASTQRPSGVTDTQYF

V gene: TRBV2
D gene: TRBD2
J gene: TRBJ2-7
CDR3 length: 13
clone size: many
CDR3 DNA: TGTGCCAGCACCGGACTAGGGTCCTACGAGCAGTACTTC
CDR3 protein: CASTGLGSYEQYF

V gene: TRBV5-1
D gene: NA
J gene: TRBJ2-5
CDR3 length: 17
clone size: NA
CDR3 DNA: TGCGCCAGCAGCTTGGGTTATCGGTCAGGGAACGCGGAGACCCAGTACTTC
CDR3 protein: CASSLGYRSGNAETQYF

V gene: TRBV30
D gene: TRBD1
J gene: TRBJ1-4
CDR3 length: 17
clone size: many
CDR3 DNA: TGTGCCTGGAAAGATCGACAGGGATCGGCAACTAATGAAAAACTGTTTTTT
CDR3 protein: CAWKDRQGSATNEKLFF

V gene: TRBV19
D gene: NA
J gene: TRBJ1-4
CDR3 length: 14
clone size: NA
CDR3 DNA: TGTGCCAGTAGTCTGGAGGGGATACGGGAAAAACTGTTTTTT
CDR3 protein: CASSLEGIREKLFF

V gene: TRBV9
D gene: TRBD1
J gene: TRBJ2-4
CDR3 length: 15
clone size: NA
CDR3 DNA: TGTGCCAGCAGCGCGGACAGGGGCTGGGTGGACATTCAGTACTTC
CDR3 protein: CASSADRGWVDIQYF

V gene: TRBV7-2
D gene: NA
J gene: TRBJ1-3
CDR3 length: 16
clone size: NA
CDR3 DNA: TGTGCCAGCAGCTATGGGGAGGGTCTTGGTGGAAACACCATATATTTT
CDR3 protein: CASSYGEGLGGNTIYF

V gene: TRBV19
D gene: TRBD1
J gene: TRBJ1-2
CDR3 length: 14
clone size: NA
CDR3 DNA: TGTGCCAGTAGTCCGGGACAGACTTTCTATGGCTACACCTTC
CDR3 protein: CASSPGQTFYGYTF

V gene: TRBV6-5
D gene: NA
J gene: TRBJ1-3
CDR3 length: 16
clone size: NA
CDR3 DNA: TGTGCCAGCAGTTACTCACCTACAGGGACTGGAAACACCATATATTTT
CDR3 protein: CASSYSPTGTGNTIYF

V gene: TRBV10-1
D gene: TRBD2
J gene: TRBJ2-1
CDR3 length: 15
clone size: NA
CDR3 DNA: TGCGCCAGCAGTGAGAGGCTAGCGGGGGCCAATGAGCAGTTCTTC
CDR3 protein: CASSERLAGANEQFF

V gene: TRBV28
D gene: NA
J gene: TRBJ1-2
CDR3 length: 15
clone size: NA
CDR3 DNA: TGTGCCAGCAGTTTATTTTCCGACAGGAACTATGGCTACACCTTC
CDR3 protein: CASSLFSDRNYGYTF

V gene: TRBV6-6
D gene: NA
J gene: TRBJ2-7
CDR3 length: 13
clone size: NA
CDR3 DNA: TGTGCCAGCAGTTACTCGCAAAGCTACGAGCAGTACTTC
CDR3 protein: CASSYSQSYEQYF

V gene: TRBV2
D gene: NA
J gene: TRBJ2-1
CDR3 length: 12
clone size: NA
CDR3 DNA: TGTGCCAGCAGGACCCTTGGGCCTGAGCAGTTCTTC
CDR3 protein: CASRTLGPEQFF

V gene: TRBV2
D gene: NA
J gene: TRBJ2-1
CDR3 length: 14
clone size: NA
CDR3 DNA: TGTGCCAGCAGTGAGAGGTCCAACCTCAATGAGCAGTTCTTC
CDR3 protein: CASSERSNLNEQFF

V gene: TRBV6-4
D gene: NA
J gene: TRBJ1-5
CDR3 length: 16
clone size: NA
CDR3 DNA: TGTGCCAGCAGTGACTCGAGTGAGCCGGGCAATCAGCCCCAGCATTTT
CDR3 protein: CASSDSSEPGNQPQHF

V gene: TRBV10-3
D gene: NA
J gene: TRBJ2-2
CDR3 length: 14
clone size: NA
CDR3 DNA: TGTGCCATCAGTGTACTAGCCGAAGCCGGGGAGCTGTTTTTT
CDR3 protein: CAISVLAEAGELFF

V gene: TRBV6-1
D gene: NA
J gene: TRBJ2-7
CDR3 length: 13
clone size: NA
CDR3 DNA: TGTGCCAGCAGTAGACAGTCAACCTACGAGCAGTACTTC
CDR3 protein: CASSRQSTYEQYF

V gene: TRBV2
D gene: NA
J gene: TRBJ1-6
CDR3 length: 13
clone size: few
CDR3 DNA: TGTGCCAGCGGCGTAACGGACAATTCACCCCTCCACTTT
CDR3 protein: CASGVTDNSPLHF